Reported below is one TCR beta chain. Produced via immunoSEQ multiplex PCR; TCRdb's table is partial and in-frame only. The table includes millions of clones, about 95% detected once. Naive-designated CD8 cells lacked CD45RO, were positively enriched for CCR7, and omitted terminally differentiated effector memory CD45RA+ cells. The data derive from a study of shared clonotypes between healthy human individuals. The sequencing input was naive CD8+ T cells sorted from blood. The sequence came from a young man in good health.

CDR3 DNA: TGTGCCAGCAGTGAAGAGGCTAGCGATCGGACCGGGGAGCTGTTTTTT. Residues: CASSEEASDRTGELFF. J is TRBJ2-2 and V is TRBV2; a possible D gene is TRBD2 (6 bases). Trimming stripped 1 base from V and 5 bases from J, with 14 bases between. The CDR3 sequence is 16 residues long. CDR1 is SNHLY and CDR2 is FYNNEI in the germline V gene.